This T cell receptor beta chain was identified during a study of technical replicates of blood from a few donors. Trimming removed 4 bases from V and 5 bases from J; junction bases left unmatched: 6. CDR3 length equals 15 residues. CDR1 and CDR2 (germline): LGHNA, YNFKEQ. The repertoire was sequenced with immunoSEQ multiplex PCR; TCRdb's copy has only in-frame clones and lacks some. Here the sample spans tens of thousands of clones, about nine tenths being singletons. The sequence was collected from a human donor in good health. The sample taken for sequencing was T cells isolated from PBMCs. J is TRBJ2-2 and V is TRBV4-2; 8 bases are a match to TRBD1. The CDR3 DNA follows: TGTGCCAGCAGCCCGGGACAGGAGAATACCGGGGAGCTGTTTTTT. This codes for CASSPGQENTGELFF.